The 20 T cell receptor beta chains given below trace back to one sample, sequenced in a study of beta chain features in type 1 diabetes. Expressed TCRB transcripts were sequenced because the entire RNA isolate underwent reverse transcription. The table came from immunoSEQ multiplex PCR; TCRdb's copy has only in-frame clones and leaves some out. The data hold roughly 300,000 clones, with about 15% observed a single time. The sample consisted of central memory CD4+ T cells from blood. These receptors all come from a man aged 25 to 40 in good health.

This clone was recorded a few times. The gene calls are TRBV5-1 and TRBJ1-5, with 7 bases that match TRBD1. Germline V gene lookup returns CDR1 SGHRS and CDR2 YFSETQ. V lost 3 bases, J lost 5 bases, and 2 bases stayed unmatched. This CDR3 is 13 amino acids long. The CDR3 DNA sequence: TGCGCCAGCAGCTCCGGGACAGATCAGCCCCAGCATTTT. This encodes CASSSGTDQPQHF. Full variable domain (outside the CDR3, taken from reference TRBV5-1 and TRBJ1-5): KAGVTQTPRYLIKTRGQQVTLSCSPISGHRSVSWYQQTPGQGLQFLFEYFSETQRNKGNFPGRFSGRQFSNSRSEMNVSTLELGDSALYLCASSSGTDQPQHFGDGTRLSIL.

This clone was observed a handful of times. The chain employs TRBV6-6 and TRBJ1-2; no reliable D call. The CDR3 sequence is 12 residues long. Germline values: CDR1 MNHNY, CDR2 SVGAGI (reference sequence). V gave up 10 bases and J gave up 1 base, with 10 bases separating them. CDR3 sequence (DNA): TGTGCCACCTCTCCCAATAACTATGGCTACACCTTC. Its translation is CATSPNNYGYTF.

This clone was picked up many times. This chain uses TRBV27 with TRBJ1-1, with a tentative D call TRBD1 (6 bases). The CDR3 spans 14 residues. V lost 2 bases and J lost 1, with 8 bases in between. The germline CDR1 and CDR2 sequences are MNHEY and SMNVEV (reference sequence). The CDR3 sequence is CASSLPGQNTEAFF. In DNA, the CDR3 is TGTGCCAGCAGTTTACCGGGACAGAACACTGAAGCTTTCTTT.

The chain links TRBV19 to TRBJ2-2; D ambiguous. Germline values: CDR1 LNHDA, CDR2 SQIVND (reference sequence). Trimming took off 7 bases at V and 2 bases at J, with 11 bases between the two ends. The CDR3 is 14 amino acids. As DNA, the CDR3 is TGTGCCAGTACCCATATGACCAACACCGGGGAGCTGTTTTTT. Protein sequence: CASTHMTNTGELFF.

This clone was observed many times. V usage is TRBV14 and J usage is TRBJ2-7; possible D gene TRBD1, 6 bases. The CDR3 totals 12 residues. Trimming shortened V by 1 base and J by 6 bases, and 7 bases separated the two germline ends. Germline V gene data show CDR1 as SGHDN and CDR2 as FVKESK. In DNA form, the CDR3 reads TGTGCCAGCAGCCAAGTCAGGGGCGAGCAGTACTTC. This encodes CASSQVRGEQYF.

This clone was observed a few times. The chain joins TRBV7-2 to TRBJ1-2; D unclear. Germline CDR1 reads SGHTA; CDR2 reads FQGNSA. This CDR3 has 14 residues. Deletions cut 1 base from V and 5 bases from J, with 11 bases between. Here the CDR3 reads CASSLGAAGYGYTF. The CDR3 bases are TGTGCCAGCAGCTTAGGGGCAGCAGGATATGGCTACACCTTC.

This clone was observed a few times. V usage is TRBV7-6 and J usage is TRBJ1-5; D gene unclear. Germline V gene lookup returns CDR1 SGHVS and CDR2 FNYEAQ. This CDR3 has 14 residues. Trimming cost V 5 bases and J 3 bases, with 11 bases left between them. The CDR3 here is CASSPDGYNQPQHF. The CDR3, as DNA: TGTGCCAGCAGCCCCGACGGCTACAATCAGCCCCAGCATTTT.

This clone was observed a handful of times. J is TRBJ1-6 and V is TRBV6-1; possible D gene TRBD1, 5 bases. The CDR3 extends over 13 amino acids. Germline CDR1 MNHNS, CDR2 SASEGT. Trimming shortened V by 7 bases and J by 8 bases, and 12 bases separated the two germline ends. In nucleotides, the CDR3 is TGTGCCAGCAAGTACGGGACCGATTCACCCCTCCACTTT. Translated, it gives CASKYGTDSPLHF.

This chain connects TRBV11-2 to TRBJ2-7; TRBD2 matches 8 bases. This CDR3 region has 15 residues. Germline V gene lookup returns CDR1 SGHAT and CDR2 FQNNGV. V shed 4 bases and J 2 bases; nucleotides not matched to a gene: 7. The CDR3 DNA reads TGTGCCAGCAGCTGGGGGACTAGAGTTGCCTACGAGCAGTACTTC. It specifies CASSWGTRVAYEQYF.

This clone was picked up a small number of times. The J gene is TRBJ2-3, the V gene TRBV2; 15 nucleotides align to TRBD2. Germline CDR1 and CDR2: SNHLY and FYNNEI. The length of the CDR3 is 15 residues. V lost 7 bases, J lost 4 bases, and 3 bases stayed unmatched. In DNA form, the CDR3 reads TGTGCCAGCAAAGGGACTAGCGGGGGGTCAGATACGCAGTATTTT. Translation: CASKGTSGGSDTQYF.

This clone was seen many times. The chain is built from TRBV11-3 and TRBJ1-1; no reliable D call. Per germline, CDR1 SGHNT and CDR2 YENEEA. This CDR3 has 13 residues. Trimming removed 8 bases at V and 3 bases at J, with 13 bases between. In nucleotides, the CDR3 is TGTGCCAGCTGTTACAGCCCCTACACTGAAGCTTTCTTT. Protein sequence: CASCYSPYTEAFF.

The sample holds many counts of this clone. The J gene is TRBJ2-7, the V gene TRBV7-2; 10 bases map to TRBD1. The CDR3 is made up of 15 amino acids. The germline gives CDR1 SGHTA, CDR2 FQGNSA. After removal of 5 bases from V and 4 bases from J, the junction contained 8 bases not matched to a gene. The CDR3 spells CASSPAGTGDYEQYF. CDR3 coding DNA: TGTGCCAGCAGCCCTGCCGGGACAGGGGATTACGAGCAGTACTTC.

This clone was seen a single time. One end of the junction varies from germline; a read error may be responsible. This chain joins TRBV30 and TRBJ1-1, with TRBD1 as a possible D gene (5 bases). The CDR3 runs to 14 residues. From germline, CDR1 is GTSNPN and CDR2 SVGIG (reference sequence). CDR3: CARSSWGGDTEAFF. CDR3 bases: TGTGCCCGGAGTAGCTGGGGCGGGGACACTGAAGCTTTCTTT.

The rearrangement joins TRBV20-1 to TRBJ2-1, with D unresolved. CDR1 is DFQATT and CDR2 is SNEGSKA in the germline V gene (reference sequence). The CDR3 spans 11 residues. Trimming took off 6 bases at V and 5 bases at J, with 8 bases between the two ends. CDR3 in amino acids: CSAIWNNEQFF. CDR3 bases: TGCAGTGCAATCTGGAACAATGAGCAGTTCTTC.

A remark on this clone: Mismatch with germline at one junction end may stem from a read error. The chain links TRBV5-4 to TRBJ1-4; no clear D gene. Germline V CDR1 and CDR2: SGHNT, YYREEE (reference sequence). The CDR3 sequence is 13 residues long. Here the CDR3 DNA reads TGCGCCAGCAGCCAGTTCACTAATGAAAAACTGTTTTTT. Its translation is CASSQFTNEKLFF.

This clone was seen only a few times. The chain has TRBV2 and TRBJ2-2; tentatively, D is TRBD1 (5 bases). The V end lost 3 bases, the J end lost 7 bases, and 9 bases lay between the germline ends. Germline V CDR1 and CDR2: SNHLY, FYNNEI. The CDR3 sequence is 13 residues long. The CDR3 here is CASSEGRIGELFF. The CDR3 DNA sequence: TGTGCCAGCAGTGAGGGGCGGATCGGGGAGCTGTTTTTT.

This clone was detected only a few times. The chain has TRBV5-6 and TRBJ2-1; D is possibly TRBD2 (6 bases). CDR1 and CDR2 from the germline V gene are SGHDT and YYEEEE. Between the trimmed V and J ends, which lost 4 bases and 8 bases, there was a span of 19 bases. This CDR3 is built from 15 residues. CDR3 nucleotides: TGTGCCAGCAGCCCCGGGACCACCTGGGGGGATGAGCAGTTCTTC. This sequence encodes CASSPGTTWGDEQFF.

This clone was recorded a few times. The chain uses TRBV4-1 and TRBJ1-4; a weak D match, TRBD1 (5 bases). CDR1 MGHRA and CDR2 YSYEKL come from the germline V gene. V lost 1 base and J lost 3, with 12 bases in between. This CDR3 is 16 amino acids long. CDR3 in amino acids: CASSQVDRGANEKLFF. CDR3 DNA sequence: TGCGCCAGCAGCCAAGTTGATCGGGGGGCTAATGAAAAACTGTTTTTT.

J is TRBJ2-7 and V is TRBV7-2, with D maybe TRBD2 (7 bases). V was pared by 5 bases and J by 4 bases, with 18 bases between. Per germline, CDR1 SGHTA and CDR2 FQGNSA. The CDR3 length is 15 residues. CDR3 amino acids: CASSPGGPPSYEQYF. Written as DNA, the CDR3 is TGTGCCAGCAGCCCCGGGGGGCCGCCAAGTTACGAGCAGTACTTC.

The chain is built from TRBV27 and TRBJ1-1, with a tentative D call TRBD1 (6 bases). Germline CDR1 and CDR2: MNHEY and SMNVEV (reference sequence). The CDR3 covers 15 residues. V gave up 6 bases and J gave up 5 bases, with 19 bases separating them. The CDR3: CASSPMGGGRTEAFF. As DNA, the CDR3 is TGTGCCAGCAGCCCTATGGGGGGCGGAAGGACTGAAGCTTTCTTT.